The clone carrying this TCR beta chain was counted a few times. The record originates from a study of T cells in Graves' hyperthyroidism and ophthalmopathy. In the study overall: The initial diagnosis was the point when peripheral blood was collected, ahead of any treatment.

No ophthalmopathy progression within 18 months constituted stable Graves' hyperthyroidism. Aged 18 to 65, the patients had hyperthyroidism that was newly diagnosed and had lasted under 2 months. There were TCR beta CDR3 regions amplified from RNA transcripts. HTBI primers drove first-round RT-PCR of the TCR CDR3. TCRdb reanalysed the multiplex PCR reads using MiXCR and keeps one entry per CDR3 protein. This sample carries 370,000 or so distinct CDR3 sequences, approximately 25% of them seen once, and the ten largest clones take roughly 70%. The V gene lost 0 bases and the J gene lost 2 bases, with 9 bases spanning the gap. The V gene's germline CDR1 is SGHRS and CDR2 YFSETQ. This CDR3 is built from 14 residues.

This sequence joins TRBV5-1 and TRBJ2-7, with D tentatively TRBD1 (6 bases). This sequence was found in a man aged 50 to 59 with Graves' hyperthyroidism. Sequencing used blood. CDR3 DNA: TGCGCCAGCAGCTTGGGACAGGTAGCCTACGAGCAGTACTTC. Translation: CASSLGQVAYEQYF.